These T cell receptor beta chains were read from a single sample in a study of STAT5B mutations in CD4+ large granular lymphocyte leukemia. Sequencing used immunoSEQ multiplex PCR; TCRdb keeps in-frame clones, though not all of them. Altogether 20,000 to 25,000 clones are present, around 80% being singletons, with the ten largest covering around 0.4%. The sequencing sample was made of CD4+ T cells from blood buffy coats. All receptors derive from a human donor in good health. Both conserved end residues are part of each CDR3. Fields, in order: D gene, V gene, J gene, CDR3 DNA, CDR3 protein. A D gene is named only where the DNA matches it firmly.

d_gene: TRBD2; v_gene: TRBV5-8; j_gene: TRBJ2-5; CDR3nt: TGTGCCAGCAGCGCCACAGGACTAGCTGGAGAGACCCAGTACTTC; CDR3aa: CASSATGLAGETQYF
d_gene: TRBD2; v_gene: TRBV11-2; j_gene: TRBJ2-1; CDR3nt: TGTGCCAGCAGCTTAAGTAGCGGGAGCTTGGGGGAGCAGTTCTTC; CDR3aa: CASSLSSGSLGEQFF
d_gene: NA; v_gene: TRBV6-5; j_gene: TRBJ2-1; CDR3nt: TGTGCCAGCAGTTACTCATGGGGGTCCTACAATGAGCAGTTCTTC; CDR3aa: CASSYSWGSYNEQFF
d_gene: TRBD2; v_gene: TRBV5-1; j_gene: TRBJ2-1; CDR3nt: TGCGCCAGCAGCTTGAACTCCGGGAGGGGGAATGAGCAGTTCTTC; CDR3aa: CASSLNSGRGNEQFF
d_gene: TRBD1; v_gene: TRBV7-9; j_gene: TRBJ2-2; CDR3nt: TGTGCCAGCAGCCCGGGACAGGGTACGATCTCGAACACCGGGGAGCTGTTTTTT; CDR3aa: CASSPGQGTISNTGELFF
d_gene: NA; v_gene: TRBV7-8; j_gene: TRBJ1-2; CDR3nt: TGTGCCAGCAGCTTAGAACGGACTAACTATGGCTACACCTTC; CDR3aa: CASSLERTNYGYTF
d_gene: TRBD2; v_gene: TRBV9; j_gene: TRBJ2-1; CDR3nt: TGTGCCAGCAGCGCCTCTAGCGGGGGCACCTACAATGAGCAGTTCTTC; CDR3aa: CASSASSGGTYNEQFF
d_gene: NA; v_gene: TRBV7-6; j_gene: TRBJ2-7; CDR3nt: TGTGCCAGCAGCTTAGACTACGAGCAGTACTTC; CDR3aa: CASSLDYEQYF
d_gene: NA; v_gene: TRBV7-9; j_gene: TRBJ1-4; CDR3nt: TGTGCCAGCAGTCCCGGACAGAGCGATAATGAAAAACTGTTTTTT; CDR3aa: CASSPGQSDNEKLFF
d_gene: NA; v_gene: TRBV5-1; j_gene: TRBJ2-4; CDR3nt: TGCGCCAGCAGCCTGACAGGTCGAGTAGGCAAAAACATTCAGTACTTC; CDR3aa: CASSLTGRVGKNIQYF
d_gene: TRBD1; v_gene: TRBV5-4; j_gene: TRBJ1-1; CDR3nt: TGTGCCAGCAGCCCTACACAGGGGTCGAACACTGAAGCTTTCTTT; CDR3aa: CASSPTQGSNTEAFF
d_gene: NA; v_gene: TRBV19; j_gene: TRBJ1-2; CDR3nt: TGTGCCAGTAGTATCTGGGGGCTGGCAGGGCTTAACTATGGCTACACCTTC; CDR3aa: CASSIWGLAGLNYGYTF
d_gene: NA; v_gene: TRBV4-2; j_gene: TRBJ2-2; CDR3nt: TGTGCCAGCAGCCGCCAGCCTCGCGGGACGAACACCGGGGAGCTGTTTTTT; CDR3aa: CASSRQPRGTNTGELFF
d_gene: NA; v_gene: TRBV7-9; j_gene: TRBJ1-1; CDR3nt: TGTGCCAGCAGCTTTAAAGGTGGTCGGGTACTACACGAAGAGGCTTTCTTT; CDR3aa: CASSFKGGRVLHEEAFF